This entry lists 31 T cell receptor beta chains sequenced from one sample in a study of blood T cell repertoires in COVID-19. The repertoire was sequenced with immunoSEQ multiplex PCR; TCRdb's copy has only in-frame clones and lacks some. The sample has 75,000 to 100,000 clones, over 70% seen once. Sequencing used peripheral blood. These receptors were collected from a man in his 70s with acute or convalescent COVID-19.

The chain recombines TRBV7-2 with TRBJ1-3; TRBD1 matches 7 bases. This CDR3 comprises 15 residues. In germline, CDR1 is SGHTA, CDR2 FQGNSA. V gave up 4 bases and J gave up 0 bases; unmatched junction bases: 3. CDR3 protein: CASSSQGFSGNTIYF. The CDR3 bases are TGTGCCAGCAGCTCACAGGGGTTCTCTGGAAACACCATATATTTT.

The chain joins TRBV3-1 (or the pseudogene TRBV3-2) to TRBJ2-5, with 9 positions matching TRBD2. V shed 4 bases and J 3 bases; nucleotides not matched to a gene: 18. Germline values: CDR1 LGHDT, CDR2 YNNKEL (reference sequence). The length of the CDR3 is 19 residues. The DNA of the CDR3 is TGTGCCAGCAGCCGCGTGGTTCGTTCGGCGGGAGGGCAGGAAGAGACCCAGTACTTC. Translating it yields CASSRVVRSAGGQEETQYF.

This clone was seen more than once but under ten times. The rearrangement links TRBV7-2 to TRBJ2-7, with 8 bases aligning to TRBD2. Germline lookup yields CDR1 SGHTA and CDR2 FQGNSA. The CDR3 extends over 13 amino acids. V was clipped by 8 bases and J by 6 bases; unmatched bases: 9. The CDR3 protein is CASGSSGGREQYF. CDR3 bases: TGTGCCAGCGGCTCCTCGGGGGGGCGCGAGCAGTACTTC. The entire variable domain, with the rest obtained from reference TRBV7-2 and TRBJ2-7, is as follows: GAGVSQSPSNKVTEKGKDVELRCDPISGHTALYWYRQSLGQGLEFLIYFQGNSAPDKSGLPSDRFSAERTGGSVSTLTIQRTQQEDSAVYLCASGSSGGREQYFGPGTRLTVT.

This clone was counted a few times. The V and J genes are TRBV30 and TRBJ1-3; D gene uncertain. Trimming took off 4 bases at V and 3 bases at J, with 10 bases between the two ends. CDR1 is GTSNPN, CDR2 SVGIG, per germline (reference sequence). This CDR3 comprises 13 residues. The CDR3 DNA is TGTGCCTGGAACCCCGGGGATGGAAACACCATATATTTT. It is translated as CAWNPGDGNTIYF.

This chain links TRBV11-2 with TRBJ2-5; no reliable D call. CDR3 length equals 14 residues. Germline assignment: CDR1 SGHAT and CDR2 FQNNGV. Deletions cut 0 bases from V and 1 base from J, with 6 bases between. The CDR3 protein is CASSLERSQETQYF. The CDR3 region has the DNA TGTGCCAGCAGCTTAGAACGGAGCCAAGAGACCCAGTACTTC.

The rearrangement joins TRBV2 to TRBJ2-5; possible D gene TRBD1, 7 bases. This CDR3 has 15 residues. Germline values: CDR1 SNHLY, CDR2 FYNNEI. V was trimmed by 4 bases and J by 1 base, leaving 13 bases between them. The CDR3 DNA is TGTGCCAGCAGTGGACAGGGAGGTGGCCAAGAGACCCAGTACTTC. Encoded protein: CASSGQGGGQETQYF.

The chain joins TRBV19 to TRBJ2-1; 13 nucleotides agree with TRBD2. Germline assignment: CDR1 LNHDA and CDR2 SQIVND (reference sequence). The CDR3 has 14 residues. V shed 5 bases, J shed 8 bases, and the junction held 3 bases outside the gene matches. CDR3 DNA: TGTGCCAGTAGTGGACTAGCGGGAGCGGATGAGCAGTTCTTC. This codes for CASSGLAGADEQFF. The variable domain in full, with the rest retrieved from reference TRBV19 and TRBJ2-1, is DGGITQSPKYLFRKEGQNVTLSCEQNLNHDAMYWYRQDPGQGLRLIYYSQIVNDFQKGDIAEGYSVSREKKESFPLTVTSAQKNPTAFYLCASSGLAGADEQFFGPGTRLTVL.

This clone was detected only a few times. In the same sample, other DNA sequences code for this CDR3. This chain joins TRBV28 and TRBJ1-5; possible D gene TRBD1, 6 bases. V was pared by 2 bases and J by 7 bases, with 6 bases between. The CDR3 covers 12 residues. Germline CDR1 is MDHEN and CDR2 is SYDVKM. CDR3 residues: CASSLRGQPQHF. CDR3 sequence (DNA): TGTGCCAGCAGTTTAAGGGGGCAGCCCCAGCATTTT.

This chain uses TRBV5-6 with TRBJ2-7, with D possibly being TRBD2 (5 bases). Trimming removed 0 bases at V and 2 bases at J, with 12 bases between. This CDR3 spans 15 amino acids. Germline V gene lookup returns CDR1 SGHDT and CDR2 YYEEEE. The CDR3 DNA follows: TGTGCCAGCAGCTTGGATCGGCGGGCCGCCTACGAGCAGTACTTC. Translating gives CASSLDRRAAYEQYF.

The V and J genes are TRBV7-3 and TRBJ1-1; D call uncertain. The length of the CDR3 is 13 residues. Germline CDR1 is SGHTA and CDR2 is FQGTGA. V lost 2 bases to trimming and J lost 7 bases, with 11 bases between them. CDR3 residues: CASSLEREGEAFF. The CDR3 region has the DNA TGTGCCAGCAGCTTAGAAAGGGAGGGTGAAGCTTTCTTT.

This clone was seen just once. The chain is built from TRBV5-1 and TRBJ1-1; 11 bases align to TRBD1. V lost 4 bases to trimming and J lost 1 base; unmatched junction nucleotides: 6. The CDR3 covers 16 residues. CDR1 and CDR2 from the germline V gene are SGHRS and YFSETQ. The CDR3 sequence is CASSLGQGAWNTEAFF. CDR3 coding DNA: TGCGCCAGCAGCCTCGGACAGGGGGCTTGGAACACTGAAGCTTTCTTT.

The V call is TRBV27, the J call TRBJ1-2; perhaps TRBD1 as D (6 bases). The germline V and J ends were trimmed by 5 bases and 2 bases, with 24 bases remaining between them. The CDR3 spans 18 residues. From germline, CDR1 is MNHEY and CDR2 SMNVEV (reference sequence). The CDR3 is CASSALSGTHRFNYGYTF. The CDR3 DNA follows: TGTGCCAGCAGTGCCTTGAGCGGGACACACCGCTTCAACTATGGCTACACCTTC.

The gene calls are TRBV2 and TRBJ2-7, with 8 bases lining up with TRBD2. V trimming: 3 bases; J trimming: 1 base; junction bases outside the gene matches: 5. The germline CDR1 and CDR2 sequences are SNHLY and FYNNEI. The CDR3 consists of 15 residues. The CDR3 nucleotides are TGTGCCAGCAGTGATAGACTAGCGAGGTCCTACGAGCAGTACTTC. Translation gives CASSDRLARSYEQYF.

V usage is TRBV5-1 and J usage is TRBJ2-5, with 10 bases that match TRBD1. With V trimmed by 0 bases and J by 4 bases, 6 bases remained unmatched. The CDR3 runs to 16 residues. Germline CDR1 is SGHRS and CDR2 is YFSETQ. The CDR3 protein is CASSLVTGGAIETQYF. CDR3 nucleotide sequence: TGCGCCAGCAGCTTGGTGACAGGGGGCGCGATAGAGACCCAGTACTTC.

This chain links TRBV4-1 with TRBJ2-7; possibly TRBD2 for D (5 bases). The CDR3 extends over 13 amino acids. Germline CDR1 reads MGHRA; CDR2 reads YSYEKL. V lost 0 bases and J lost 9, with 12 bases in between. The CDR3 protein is CASSQDRAGGQYF. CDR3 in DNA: TGCGCCAGCAGCCAAGATAGAGCTGGAGGGCAGTACTTC.

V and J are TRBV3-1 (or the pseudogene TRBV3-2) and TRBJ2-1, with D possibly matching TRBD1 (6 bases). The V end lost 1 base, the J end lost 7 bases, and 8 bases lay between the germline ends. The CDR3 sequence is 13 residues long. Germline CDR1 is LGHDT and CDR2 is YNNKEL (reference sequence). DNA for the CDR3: TGTGCCAGCAGCCAAGGTAGGGGGAATGAGCAGTTCTTC. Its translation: CASSQGRGNEQFF.

CDR3 nucleotides: TGCGCCAGCAGCTGGGGACAGGGTGGCTACGAGCAGTACTTC. Protein: CASSWGQGGYEQYF. The V gene is TRBV5-1, the J gene TRBJ2-7; 9 nucleotides align to TRBD1. The CDR3 extends over 14 amino acids. J was trimmed by 3 bases and V by 3 bases; bases with no gene match: 4. Germline CDR1 and CDR2: SGHRS and YFSETQ.

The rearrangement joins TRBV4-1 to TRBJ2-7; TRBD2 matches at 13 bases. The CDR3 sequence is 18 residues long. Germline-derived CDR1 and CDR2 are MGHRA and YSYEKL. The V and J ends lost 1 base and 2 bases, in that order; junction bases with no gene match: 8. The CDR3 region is CASSQGPTSGRKPYEQYF. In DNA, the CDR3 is TGCGCCAGCAGCCAAGGACCGACTAGCGGGAGGAAACCCTACGAGCAGTACTTC.

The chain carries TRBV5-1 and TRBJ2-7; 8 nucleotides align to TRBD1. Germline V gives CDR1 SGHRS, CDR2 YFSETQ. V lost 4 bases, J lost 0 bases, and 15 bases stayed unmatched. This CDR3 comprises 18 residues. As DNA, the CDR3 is TGCGCCAGCAGCCCCAGACAGGGGCGCATTTCGAGCTCCTACGAGCAGTACTTC. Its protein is CASSPRQGRISSSYEQYF.

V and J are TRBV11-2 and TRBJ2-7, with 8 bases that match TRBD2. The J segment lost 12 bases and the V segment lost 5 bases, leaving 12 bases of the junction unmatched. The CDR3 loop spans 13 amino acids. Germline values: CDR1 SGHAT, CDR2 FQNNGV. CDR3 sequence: CASSPPPGGAAYF. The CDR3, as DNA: TGTGCCAGCAGCCCTCCTCCCGGGGGGGCGGCGTACTTC.

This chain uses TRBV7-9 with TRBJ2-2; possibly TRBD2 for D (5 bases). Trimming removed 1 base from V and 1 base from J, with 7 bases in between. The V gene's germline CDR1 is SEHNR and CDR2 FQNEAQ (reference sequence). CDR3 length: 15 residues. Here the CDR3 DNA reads TGTGCCAGCAGCTTAGATGCGGGGAACACCGGGGAGCTGTTTTTT. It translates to CASSLDAGNTGELFF.

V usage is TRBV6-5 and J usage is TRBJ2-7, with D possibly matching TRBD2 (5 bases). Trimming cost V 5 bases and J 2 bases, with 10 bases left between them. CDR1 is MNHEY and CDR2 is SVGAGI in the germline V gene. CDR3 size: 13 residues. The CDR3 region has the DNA TGTGCCAGCAGTCTCGGACTGGCCTACGAGCAGTACTTC. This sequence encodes CASSLGLAYEQYF.

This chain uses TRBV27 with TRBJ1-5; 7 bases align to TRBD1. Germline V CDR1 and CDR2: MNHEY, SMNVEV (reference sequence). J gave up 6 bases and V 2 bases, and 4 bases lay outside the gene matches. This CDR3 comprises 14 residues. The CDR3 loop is CASSLTDRAQPQHF. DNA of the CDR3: TGTGCCAGCAGTTTAACAGACAGGGCTCAGCCCCAGCATTTT.

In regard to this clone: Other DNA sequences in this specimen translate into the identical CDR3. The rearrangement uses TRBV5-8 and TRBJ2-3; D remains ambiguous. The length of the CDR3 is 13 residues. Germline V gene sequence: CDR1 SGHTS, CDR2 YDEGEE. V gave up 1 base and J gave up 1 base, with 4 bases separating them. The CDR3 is CASSLRGTDTQYF. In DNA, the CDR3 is TGTGCCAGCAGCTTGAGAGGCACAGATACGCAGTATTTT.

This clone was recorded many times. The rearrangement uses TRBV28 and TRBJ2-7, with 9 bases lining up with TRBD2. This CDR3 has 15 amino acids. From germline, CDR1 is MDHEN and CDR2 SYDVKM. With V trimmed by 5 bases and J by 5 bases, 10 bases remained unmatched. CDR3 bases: TGTGCCAGCAGTCCCCCGGGTAGCGGGAGTCACGAGCAGTACTTC. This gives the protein CASSPPGSGSHEQYF.

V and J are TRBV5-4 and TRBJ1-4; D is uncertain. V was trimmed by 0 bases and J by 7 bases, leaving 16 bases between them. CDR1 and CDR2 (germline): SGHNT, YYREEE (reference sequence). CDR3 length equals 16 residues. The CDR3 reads CASSLAFGGVGEKLFF. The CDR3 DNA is TGTGCCAGCAGCTTGGCCTTTGGAGGAGTGGGTGAAAAACTGTTTTTT.

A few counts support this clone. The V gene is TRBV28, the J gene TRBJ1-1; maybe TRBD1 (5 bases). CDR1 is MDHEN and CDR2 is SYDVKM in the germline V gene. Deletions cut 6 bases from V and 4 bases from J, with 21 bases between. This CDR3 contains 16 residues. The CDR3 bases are TGTGCCAGCAGATATGGGGGGACGTTTATCGGCACTGAAGCTTTCTTT. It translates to CASRYGGTFIGTEAFF.

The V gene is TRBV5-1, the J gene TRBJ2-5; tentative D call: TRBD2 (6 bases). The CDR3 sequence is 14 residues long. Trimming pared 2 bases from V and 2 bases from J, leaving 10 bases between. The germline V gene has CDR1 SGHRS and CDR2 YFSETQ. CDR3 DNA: TGCGCCAGCAGCTTTACCCGGGGGCAAGAGACCCAGTACTTC. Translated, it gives CASSFTRGQETQYF.

The CDR3 protein is CAWGGLAGGFSYEQYF. CDR3 coding DNA: TGTGCCTGGGGTGGACTAGCGGGAGGTTTCTCCTACGAGCAGTACTTC. The V call is TRBV30, the J call TRBJ2-7; 14 bases fit TRBD2. J gave up 0 bases and V 5 bases, and 6 bases lay outside the gene matches. The CDR3 length is 16 residues. Germline CDR1 GTSNPN, CDR2 SVGIG (reference sequence).

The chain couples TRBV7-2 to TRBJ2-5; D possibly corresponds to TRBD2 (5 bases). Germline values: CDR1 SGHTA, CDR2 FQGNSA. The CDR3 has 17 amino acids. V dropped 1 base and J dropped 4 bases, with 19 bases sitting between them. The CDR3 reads CASSLDGPTGIAETQYF. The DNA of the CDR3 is TGTGCCAGCAGCTTAGATGGCCCAACGGGAATCGCAGAGACCCAGTACTTC.

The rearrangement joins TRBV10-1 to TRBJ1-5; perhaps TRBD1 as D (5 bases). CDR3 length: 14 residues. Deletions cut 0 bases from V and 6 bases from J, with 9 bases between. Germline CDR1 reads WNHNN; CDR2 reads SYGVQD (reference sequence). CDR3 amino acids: CASSESGEGQPQHF. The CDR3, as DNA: TGCGCCAGCAGTGAGTCAGGGGAGGGTCAGCCCCAGCATTTT.